This T cell receptor (beta chain) was obtained from a study of blood T cell repertoires in COVID-19. At the level of the study: Acute and convalescent COVID-19 specimens originated in the United States, Italy and Spain. Sources were T cells, B-cell-depleted T cells, or PBMCs; the material itself was cDNA or gDNA.

Original analysis: Reference gene primer amplification gave nucleated cell count estimates. Produced via immunoSEQ multiplex PCR; TCRdb's table is partial and in-frame only. V, J and clone size were drawn from that table, and D and trimming were deduced from the DNA. The sample lists about 240,000 clones; around 87% were seen once. CDR3 size: 11 residues. CDR1 DFQATT and CDR2 SNEGSKA come from the germline V gene (reference sequence). V lost 6 bases, J lost 9 bases, and 15 bases lay in between. V usage is TRBV20-1 and J usage is TRBJ2-7, with D perhaps TRBD2 (5 bases). This sequence originates from a woman aged 40 to 49 with acute COVID-19. The source material was PBMCs or T cells enriched from blood (not recorded which). The CDR3 sequence: CSAHQDFGQYF. As DNA, the CDR3 is TGCAGTGCGCATCAGGACTTCGGGCAGTACTTC.